The T cell receptor beta chain under discussion was sequenced for a study of blood T cell repertoires in COVID-19. In the study overall: T cells, B-cell-depleted T cells, or PBMCs supplied cDNA or gDNA.

This clone was seen at least ten times. Germline-derived CDR1 and CDR2 are SGHNT and YENEEA. V lost 2 bases and J 5 bases, leaving 12 bases between the germline ends. The CDR3 runs to 14 residues. Study processing details: Estimation of nucleated cell counts relied on the amplification of reference gene primers. Sequenced by immunoSEQ multiplex PCR; TCRdb stores in-frame clones only, minus some. Clone size and V and J calls were adopted from that table, with D and trimming inferred from the DNA. The table includes more than 200,000 clones, 83% detected once. The chain carries TRBV11-3 and TRBJ2-5; maybe TRBD2 (7 bases). This TCR came from a woman between 40 and 55 years old with active or convalescent COVID-19. Source material: peripheral blood. The CDR3 sequence is CASSLRGGQETQYF. CDR3 DNA: TGTGCCAGCAGCTTAAGGGGGGGTCAGGAGACCCAGTACTTC.